A selection of T cell receptor beta chains follows, all from one sample in a study of cytomegalovirus exposure and HLA in healthy donors. Clones were read by immunoSEQ multiplex PCR, and TCRdb kept only the in-frame ones, dropping some. The sample records 170,000 or so clones, about 69% being singletons. The source material was PBMCs. All receptors derive from a male donor in good health and CMV-seronegative. Each CDR3 is given with its conserved first and last residue. A D gene is named only where the DNA matches it firmly. Clone size is not always given. Where it is, it says once, few, many or a class for expanded clones.

j_gene: TRBJ2-5
d_gene: TRBD1
v_gene: TRBV6-1
abundance: .
CDR3nt: TGTGCCAGCAGGGATCCCGGACAGGCTGGGACCCAGTACTTC
CDR3aa: CASRDPGQAGTQYF

j_gene: TRBJ1-5
d_gene: .
v_gene: TRBV2
abundance: .
CDR3nt: TGTGCCAGCAGCCGCGGGGGCGGCAATCAGCCCCAGCATTTT
CDR3aa: CASSRGGGNQPQHF

j_gene: TRBJ1-5
d_gene: .
v_gene: TRBV28
abundance: .
CDR3nt: TGTGCCAGCACCTCCCGGAGCTACAATCAGCCCCAGCATTTT
CDR3aa: CASTSRSYNQPQHF

j_gene: TRBJ2-1
d_gene: TRBD2
v_gene: TRBV9
abundance: .
CDR3nt: TGTGCCAGCAGCTTGAGGACTAGCGGGAGTGCCAATGAGCAGTTCTTC
CDR3aa: CASSLRTSGSANEQFF

j_gene: TRBJ1-1
d_gene: .
v_gene: TRBV18
abundance: .
CDR3nt: TGTGCCAGCTCACCAGGGGAGAGGGCTGAAGCTTTCTTT
CDR3aa: CASSPGERAEAFF

j_gene: TRBJ2-7
d_gene: TRBD1
v_gene: TRBV7-2
abundance: .
CDR3nt: TGTGCCAGCAGCCCCGGGACAGGGGCCCCCTACGAGCAGTACTTC
CDR3aa: CASSPGTGAPYEQYF

j_gene: TRBJ1-6
d_gene: .
v_gene: TRBV11-2
abundance: .
CDR3nt: TGTGCCAGCAGCTCGCGACAGGTCTATTCACCCCTCCACTTT
CDR3aa: CASSSRQVYSPLHF

j_gene: TRBJ2-7
d_gene: .
v_gene: TRBV25-1
abundance: .
CDR3nt: TGTGCCAGCAGGACAGGCTACGAGCAGTACTTC
CDR3aa: CASRTGYEQYF

j_gene: TRBJ2-3
d_gene: TRBD1
v_gene: TRBV7-3
abundance: few
CDR3nt: TGTGCCAGCAGCTCGGTCGGACAGGGGACTAGCACAGATACGCAGTATTTT
CDR3aa: CASSSVGQGTSTDTQYF

j_gene: TRBJ1-1
d_gene: .
v_gene: TRBV15
abundance: .
CDR3nt: TGTGCCACCAGCAGAGAAGGGCGGTCAGGGAATGAAGCTTTCTTT
CDR3aa: CATSREGRSGNEAFF

j_gene: TRBJ1-2
d_gene: .
v_gene: TRBV19
abundance: .
CDR3nt: TGTGCCAGTAGTATCCCCGGTTCGAGTGGCTACACCTTC
CDR3aa: CASSIPGSSGYTF

j_gene: TRBJ1-1
d_gene: .
v_gene: TRBV7-3
abundance: once
CDR3nt: TGTGCCAGCAGCTTACAAGGGAGTACTGAAGCTTTCTTT
CDR3aa: CASSLQGSTEAFF

j_gene: TRBJ1-5
d_gene: .
v_gene: TRBV28
abundance: .
CDR3nt: TGTGCCAGCAGTTCCCCCACGGAGGGGCCCCAGCATTTT
CDR3aa: CASSSPTEGPQHF

j_gene: TRBJ2-2
d_gene: TRBD1
v_gene: TRBV15
abundance: .
CDR3nt: TGTGCCACCAGCAGACCTAGACAGGGAGTCACCGGGGAGCTGTTTTTT
CDR3aa: CATSRPRQGVTGELFF

j_gene: TRBJ2-3
d_gene: .
v_gene: TRBV9
abundance: .
CDR3nt: TGTGCCAGCAGCGCCCAAACAGATACGCAGTATTTT
CDR3aa: CASSAQTDTQYF

j_gene: TRBJ1-5
d_gene: .
v_gene: TRBV7-8
abundance: .
CDR3nt: TGTGCCAGCAGCCGACGGGAGGGTAATCAGCCCCAGCATTTT
CDR3aa: CASSRREGNQPQHF

j_gene: TRBJ1-3
d_gene: .
v_gene: TRBV7-2
abundance: .
CDR3nt: TGTGCCAGCAGCCTTATCGGCAGGGGCGCGGACACCATATATTTT
CDR3aa: CASSLIGRGADTIYF

j_gene: TRBJ1-1
d_gene: TRBD1
v_gene: TRBV6-6
abundance: .
CDR3nt: TGTGCCAGCAGTGGCGCAGGGGGCGCGAACACTGAAGCTTTCTTT
CDR3aa: CASSGAGGANTEAFF

j_gene: TRBJ1-2
d_gene: TRBD1
v_gene: TRBV6-1
abundance: few
CDR3nt: TGTGCCAGCATGACAAGGGGGACAGGGGGCGCGGGCTACACCTTC
CDR3aa: CASMTRGTGGAGYTF

j_gene: TRBJ2-1
d_gene: TRBD2
v_gene: TRBV27
abundance: .
CDR3nt: TGTGCCAGCAGTGAGGGACTACCGAGCTCCTACAATGAGCAGTTCTTC
CDR3aa: CASSEGLPSSYNEQFF

j_gene: TRBJ1-2
d_gene: .
v_gene: TRBV6-6
abundance: once
CDR3nt: TGTGCCAGCAACCTGGACAGAGAAGGTGGCTACACCTTC
CDR3aa: CASNLDREGGYTF

j_gene: TRBJ1-2
d_gene: .
v_gene: TRBV4-1
abundance: .
CDR3nt: TGCGCCAGCAGCCAAGGACAGCTGTATGGCTACACCTTC
CDR3aa: CASSQGQLYGYTF

j_gene: TRBJ2-1
d_gene: TRBD1
v_gene: TRBV25-1
abundance: .
CDR3nt: TGTGCCAGCAGTGAACCCATAGGGGACAGGAATGAGCAGTTCTTC
CDR3aa: CASSEPIGDRNEQFF

j_gene: TRBJ2-2
d_gene: TRBD1
v_gene: TRBV5-1
abundance: .
CDR3nt: TGCGCCAGCAGGTCCCCAGGGGGCTTAACCGGGGAGCTGTTTTTT
CDR3aa: CASRSPGGLTGELFF

j_gene: TRBJ1-1
d_gene: .
v_gene: TRBV6-5
abundance: .
CDR3nt: TGTGCCAGCAGTTACTCGGGGGGTTCCACTGAAGCTTTCTTT
CDR3aa: CASSYSGGSTEAFF

j_gene: TRBJ2-3
d_gene: .
v_gene: TRBV23-1
abundance: .
CDR3nt: TGCGCCATTTACACAGATACGCAGTATTTT
CDR3aa: CAIYTDTQYF

j_gene: TRBJ1-5
d_gene: .
v_gene: TRBV7-9
abundance: .
CDR3nt: TGTGCCAGCAGCCCCGTCCCGGGTAGCAATCAGCCCCAGCATTTT
CDR3aa: CASSPVPGSNQPQHF

j_gene: TRBJ1-5
d_gene: .
v_gene: TRBV6-5
abundance: .
CDR3nt: TGTGCCAGCAGTTACTCGAGAGGCGGTCAGCCCCAGCATTTT
CDR3aa: CASSYSRGGQPQHF

j_gene: TRBJ1-1
d_gene: TRBD1
v_gene: TRBV15
abundance: .
CDR3nt: TGTGCCACCAGCAGCGGGACAGGAGCTTTCGGAGGGACTGAAGCTTTCTTT
CDR3aa: CATSSGTGAFGGTEAFF

j_gene: TRBJ1-2
d_gene: TRBD1
v_gene: TRBV28
abundance: .
CDR3nt: TGTGCCAGCACCCCGCACAGGGGTGACTATGGCTACACCTTC
CDR3aa: CASTPHRGDYGYTF

j_gene: TRBJ2-2
d_gene: .
v_gene: TRBV7-3
abundance: .
CDR3nt: TGTGCCAGCAGCTTAGGTCATGCAGGGGTTCGGACCGGGGAGCTGTTTTTT
CDR3aa: CASSLGHAGVRTGELFF

j_gene: TRBJ2-1
d_gene: .
v_gene: TRBV28
abundance: .
CDR3nt: TGTGCCAGCACCCCCAGACTGAAACCCGAGCAGTTCTTC
CDR3aa: CASTPRLKPEQFF

j_gene: TRBJ2-3
d_gene: .
v_gene: TRBV18
abundance: .
CDR3nt: TGTGCCAGCTCTCCCGGAAGCGGACGGGGCACAGATACGCAGTATTTT
CDR3aa: CASSPGSGRGTDTQYF

j_gene: TRBJ2-1
d_gene: TRBD2
v_gene: TRBV4-2
abundance: .
CDR3nt: TGTGCCAGCAGCCAAGATGGGCCTAGCGGGGGATACAATGAGCAGTTCTTC
CDR3aa: CASSQDGPSGGYNEQFF

j_gene: TRBJ1-5
d_gene: TRBD1
v_gene: TRBV5-8
abundance: .
CDR3nt: TGTGCCAGCAGCTTCTACAGGGGCGCCAATCAGCCCCAGCATTTT
CDR3aa: CASSFYRGANQPQHF

j_gene: TRBJ1-3
d_gene: .
v_gene: TRBV16
abundance: .
CDR3nt: TGTGCCAGCAGCCTTTTCGGACAGCCACTGAACTCTGGAAACACCATATATTTT
CDR3aa: CASSLFGQPLNSGNTIYF

j_gene: TRBJ1-2
d_gene: TRBD1
v_gene: TRBV5-1
abundance: .
CDR3nt: TGCGCCAGCAGCTTGGAGGGACAGAAATATTATGGCTACACCTTC
CDR3aa: CASSLEGQKYYGYTF

j_gene: TRBJ1-5
d_gene: TRBD1
v_gene: TRBV27
abundance: .
CDR3nt: TGTGCCAGCAGTTCGGGACAGGGGATCGATCAGCCCCAGCATTTT
CDR3aa: CASSSGQGIDQPQHF

j_gene: TRBJ2-5
d_gene: TRBD2
v_gene: TRBV11-2
abundance: .
CDR3nt: TGTGCCAGCAGCACCCCAGCGGGGCCCCAAGAGACCCAGTACTTC
CDR3aa: CASSTPAGPQETQYF

j_gene: TRBJ1-2
d_gene: .
v_gene: TRBV19
abundance: .
CDR3nt: TGTGCCAGTAGTCCTCGTGGAGGTTATGGCTACACCTTC
CDR3aa: CASSPRGGYGYTF

j_gene: TRBJ2-7
d_gene: TRBD2
v_gene: TRBV19
abundance: .
CDR3nt: TGTGCCAGTAGTAAGTGGGCGGGGGCCTACGAGCAGTACTTC
CDR3aa: CASSKWAGAYEQYF

j_gene: TRBJ1-5
d_gene: TRBD1
v_gene: TRBV2
abundance: .
CDR3nt: TGTGCCAGCAGGGACAGGGTGGTAAGTCAGCCCCAGCATTTT
CDR3aa: CASRDRVVSQPQHF

j_gene: TRBJ2-1
d_gene: TRBD2
v_gene: TRBV27
abundance: .
CDR3nt: TGTGCCAGCAGTTTACTCGGGAGGACCTCCTACAATGAGCAGTTCTTC
CDR3aa: CASSLLGRTSYNEQFF

j_gene: TRBJ1-1
d_gene: .
v_gene: TRBV4-1
abundance: .
CDR3nt: TGCGCCAGCAGCCAAGGAAAATACGGACTCTCATACACTGAAGCTTTCTTT
CDR3aa: CASSQGKYGLSYTEAFF

j_gene: TRBJ2-7
d_gene: TRBD1
v_gene: TRBV28
abundance: .
CDR3nt: TGTGCCAGCAGTTTATATACAGGGGTCCCCCACGAGCAGTACTTC
CDR3aa: CASSLYTGVPHEQYF

j_gene: TRBJ1-5
d_gene: TRBD1
v_gene: TRBV29-1
abundance: .
CDR3nt: TGCAGCGTTTCCCCGGGACAGGGTTTGCCCCAGCATTTT
CDR3aa: CSVSPGQGLPQHF

j_gene: TRBJ1-2
d_gene: .
v_gene: TRBV13
abundance: few
CDR3nt: TGTGCCAGCAGCTTAGCAGTGGACTATGGCTACACCTTC
CDR3aa: CASSLAVDYGYTF

j_gene: TRBJ1-5
d_gene: TRBD1
v_gene: TRBV28
abundance: once
CDR3nt: TGTGCCAGCAGTTTACAACAGGGGAGCAATCAGCCCCAGCATTTT
CDR3aa: CASSLQQGSNQPQHF